Presented here are 19 T cell receptor beta chains from one specimen sequenced in a study of cytomegalovirus exposure and HLA in healthy donors. A multiplex PCR was run with 60 Vbeta primers and 13 Jbeta primers. The repertoire was sequenced with immunoSEQ multiplex PCR; TCRdb's copy has only in-frame clones and lacks some. The top ten hold around 2.4% of the sample, which has about 160,000 clones, roughly 80% seen once. The sample consisted of PBMCs. These receptors were collected from a female donor in good health and CMV-seronegative.

V is TRBV18 and J is TRBJ1-2; 7 bases are shared with TRBD1. Trimming took 2 bases from V and 8 from J; bases not matched to a gene: 5. CDR3 length: 13 amino acids. Germline lookup yields CDR1 KGHSH and CDR2 LQKENI. CDR3 bases: TGTGCCAGCTCACCAGGGACAGCTGTGGGCTACACCTTC. Its protein is CASSPGTAVGYTF.

There are a few counts of this clone. This chain uses TRBV28 with TRBJ2-5; TRBD1 matches at 8 bases. This CDR3 is built from 14 residues. CDR1 is MDHEN and CDR2 is SYDVKM in the germline V gene. J was trimmed by 4 bases and V by 5 bases; bases with no gene match: 6. CDR3 sequence: CASSLTGAGETQYF. The CDR3 DNA reads as TGTGCCAGCAGTCTGACAGGGGCTGGAGAGACCCAGTACTTC.

The table lists this clone with a few counts. The rearrangement uses TRBV6-5 and TRBJ1-2; 8 bases are shared with TRBD1. After removal of 6 bases from V and 11 bases from J, the junction contained 8 bases not matched to a gene. This CDR3 contains 12 residues. Germline CDR1 is MNHEY and CDR2 is SVGAGI. CDR3 coding DNA: TGTGCCAGCAGCCCTGGACAGGGTAGATACACCTTC. Its translation: CASSPGQGRYTF.

This clone was counted a single time. The chain carries TRBV9 and TRBJ2-5, with 7 bases fitting TRBD2. The germline V gene encodes CDR1 SGDLS and CDR2 YYNGEE. The CDR3 extends over 14 amino acids. V shed 4 bases, J shed 5 bases, and the junction held 8 bases outside the gene matches. CDR3 in amino acids: CASSWDSAGETQYF. Written as DNA, the CDR3 is TGTGCCAGCAGCTGGGACTCAGCGGGGGAGACCCAGTACTTC.

The chain uses TRBV9 and TRBJ2-7; 8 bases map to TRBD1. Germline-derived CDR1 and CDR2 are SGDLS and YYNGEE. V gave up 4 bases and J gave up 1 base; unmatched junction bases: 4. The CDR3 has 14 amino acids. The CDR3 spells CASSLRTGSYEQYF. In DNA form, the CDR3 reads TGTGCCAGCAGCCTACGGACAGGGTCCTACGAGCAGTACTTC.

The chain couples TRBV12-5 to TRBJ1-5; D not certain. Germline V gene data show CDR1 as LGHNT and CDR2 as FRNRAP. With 3 bases removed from V and 2 bases from J, the gap between germline ends came to 5 bases. The CDR3 sequence is 13 residues long. CDR3 loop: CASGFGGNQPQHF. In DNA form, the CDR3 reads TGTGCTAGTGGTTTCGGGGGCAATCAGCCCCAGCATTTT. Variable domain in full (rest from reference TRBV12-5 and TRBJ1-5): DARVTQTPRHKVTEMGQEVTMRCQPILGHNTVFWYRQTMMQGLELLAYFRNRAPLDDSGMPKDRFSAEMPDATLATLKIQPSEPRDSAVYFCASGFGGNQPQHFGDGTRLSIL.

The rearrangement joins TRBV28 to TRBJ1-4; 9 positions match TRBD1. Germline lookup yields CDR1 MDHEN and CDR2 SYDVKM. CDR3 length: 15 residues. V trimming: 6 bases; J trimming: 8 bases; junction bases outside the gene matches: 10. CDR3 protein: CASRPRDRVDEKLFF. In nucleotides, the CDR3 is TGTGCCAGCAGGCCTAGGGACAGGGTAGACGAAAAACTGTTTTTT.

The CDR3 sequence: CASSKQGNYGYTF. In nucleotides, the CDR3 is TGTGCCAGCTCTAAACAGGGGAACTATGGCTACACCTTC. The chain couples TRBV7-9 to TRBJ1-2; 7 nucleotides line up with TRBD1. Germline V gene sequence: CDR1 SEHNR, CDR2 FQNEAQ (reference sequence). The CDR3 is 13 amino acids. V gave up 8 bases and J gave up 2 bases; unmatched junction bases: 5.

The chain recombines TRBV28 with TRBJ1-4; 10 positions agree with TRBD1. This CDR3 has 15 residues. Looked up from germline, CDR1 is MDHEN and CDR2 is SYDVKM. The V segment lost 9 bases and the J segment 7 bases; nucleotides outside the gene matches: 11. In DNA, the CDR3 is TGTGCCAGTTCACGGACAGGGGGGTATCTTGAAAAACTGTTTTTT. This sequence encodes CASSRTGGYLEKLFF.

This chain joins TRBV7-6 and TRBJ1-6, with 8 bases lining up with TRBD1. With V trimmed by 2 bases and J by 7 bases, 7 bases remained unmatched. CDR3 size: 16 residues. Germline CDR1 is SGHVS and CDR2 is FNYEAQ. CDR3 loop: CASSLRDRGENSPLHF. The CDR3 DNA reads as TGTGCCAGCAGCTTACGAGACAGGGGTGAAAATTCACCCCTCCACTTT.

This clone was seen a few times. The J gene is TRBJ2-3, the V gene TRBV10-1, with D perhaps matching TRBD1 (5 bases). V was clipped by 4 bases and J by 5 bases, with 13 bases between them. The CDR3 sequence is 14 residues long. Germline assignment: CDR1 WNHNN and CDR2 SYGVQD (reference sequence). The CDR3 protein is CASSAPGLGDTQYF. CDR3 DNA: TGCGCCAGCAGTGCCCCAGGGTTGGGAGATACGCAGTATTTT.

The rearrangement joins TRBV9 to TRBJ1-2; D is unclear. The CDR3 has 15 amino acids. Germline CDR1 and CDR2: SGDLS and YYNGEE. The V end lost 3 bases, the J end lost 0 bases, and 12 bases lay between the germline ends. The chain's CDR3 is CASSASNRANYGYTF. Written as DNA, the CDR3 is TGTGCCAGCAGCGCATCGAATCGGGCTAACTATGGCTACACCTTC.

This chain connects TRBV18 to TRBJ2-1; 8 nucleotides align to TRBD2. Looked up from germline, CDR1 is KGHSH and CDR2 is LQKENI. The CDR3 is made up of 15 amino acids. Trimming cost V 3 bases and J 2 bases; bases outside gene matches: 3. The CDR3 sequence: CASSPTSAAYNEQFF. The CDR3 DNA reads as TGTGCCAGCTCACCGACTAGCGCGGCCTACAATGAGCAGTTCTTC.

The chain is built from TRBV7-3 and TRBJ2-3; TRBD2 matches at 7 bases. The V and J ends lost 4 bases and 1 base, in that order; junction bases with no gene match: 2. The CDR3 sequence is 14 residues long. CDR1 SGHTA and CDR2 FQGTGA come from the germline V gene. CDR3 region: CASSSAGGTDTQYF. The CDR3 DNA follows: TGTGCCAGCAGCTCGGCGGGGGGCACAGATACGCAGTATTTT.

This clone was seen only a few times. The chain is built from TRBV7-6 and TRBJ2-1, with D hard to call. The V gene lost 8 bases and the J gene lost 9 bases, with 17 bases spanning the gap. The CDR3 spans 13 residues. CDR1 and CDR2 (germline): SGHVS, FNYEAQ. The CDR3 coding sequence is TGTGCCAGCGGCGGATCACCGAATGCTGAGCAGTTCTTC. Protein sequence: CASGGSPNAEQFF.

This chain links TRBV5-1 with TRBJ2-3; 7 nucleotides agree with TRBD2. V lost 6 bases and J lost 2; bases outside the gene matches: 9. Germline CDR1 and CDR2: SGHRS and YFSETQ. The CDR3 is 15 amino acids. The DNA for the CDR3 is TGCGCCAGCAAAACCCCCGGGACTACCACAGATACGCAGTATTTT. This encodes CASKTPGTTTDTQYF.

The chain links TRBV5-5 to TRBJ1-2; D call uncertain. This CDR3 is built from 14 residues. V lost 4 bases and J 7 bases, leaving 17 bases between the germline ends. CDR1 is SGHKS and CDR2 is YYEKEE in the germline V gene (reference sequence). CDR3 sequence (DNA): TGTGCCAGCAGCCTCTACGGCACCCGGGGTGGCTACACCTTC. Translated, it gives CASSLYGTRGGYTF.

The chain links TRBV5-5 to TRBJ1-1; D is unclear. Trimming pared 0 bases from V and 0 bases from J, leaving 9 bases between. Per germline, CDR1 SGHKS and CDR2 YYEKEE (reference sequence). The CDR3 loop spans 15 amino acids. CDR3 protein: CASSLGGRVNTEAFF. The CDR3 DNA sequence: TGTGCCAGCAGCTTGGGCGGTAGAGTGAACACTGAAGCTTTCTTT.

The sample holds a few counts of this clone. V gene TRBV28 combines with J gene TRBJ2-1, with TRBD2 matching over 8 bases. Germline V CDR1 and CDR2: MDHEN, SYDVKM. The length of the CDR3 is 15 residues. The V gene end was trimmed by 5 bases and the J gene end by 12 bases; junction bases not matched to a gene: 15. CDR3 residues: CASSPVEDGAGAQFF. CDR3 DNA sequence: TGTGCCAGCAGTCCCGTCGAGGACGGAGCGGGGGCGCAGTTCTTC.